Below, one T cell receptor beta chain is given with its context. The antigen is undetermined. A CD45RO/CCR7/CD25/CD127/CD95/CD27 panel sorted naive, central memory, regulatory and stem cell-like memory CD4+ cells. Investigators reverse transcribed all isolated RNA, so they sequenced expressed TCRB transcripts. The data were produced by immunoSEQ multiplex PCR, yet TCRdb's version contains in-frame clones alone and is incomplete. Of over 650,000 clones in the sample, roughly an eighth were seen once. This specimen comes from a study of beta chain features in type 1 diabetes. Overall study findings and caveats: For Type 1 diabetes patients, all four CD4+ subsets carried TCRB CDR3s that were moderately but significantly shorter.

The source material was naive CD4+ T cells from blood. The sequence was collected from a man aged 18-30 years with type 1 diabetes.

The CDR3 nucleotides read TGCGCCAGCAGCTTGGGTTCTCCCCAAGAGACCCAGTACTTC. As protein: CASSLGSPQETQYF. The chain has TRBV5-1 and TRBJ2-5, with D unresolved. The CDR3 spans 14 residues. V was clipped by 0 bases and J by 1 base, with 7 bases between them. CDR1 SGHRS and CDR2 YFSETQ come from the germline V gene.